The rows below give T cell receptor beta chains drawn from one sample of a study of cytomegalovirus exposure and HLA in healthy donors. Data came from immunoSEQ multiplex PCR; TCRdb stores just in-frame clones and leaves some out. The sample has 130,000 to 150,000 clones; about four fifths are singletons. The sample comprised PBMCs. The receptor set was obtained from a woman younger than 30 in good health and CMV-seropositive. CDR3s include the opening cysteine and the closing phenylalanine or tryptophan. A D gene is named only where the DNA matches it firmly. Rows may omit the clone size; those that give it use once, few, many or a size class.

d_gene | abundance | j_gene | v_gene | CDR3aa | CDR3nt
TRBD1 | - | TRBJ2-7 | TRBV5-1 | CASRTGGGIEQYF | TGCGCCAGCCGAACAGGGGGCGGAATCGAGCAGTACTTC
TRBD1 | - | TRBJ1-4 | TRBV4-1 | CASSQDGTGGEKLFF | TGCGCCAGCAGCCAAGACGGGACAGGAGGCGAAAAACTGTTTTTT
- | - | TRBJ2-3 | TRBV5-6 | CASSLLGATDTQYF | TGTGCCAGCAGCTTGTTGGGGGCCACAGATACGCAGTATTTT
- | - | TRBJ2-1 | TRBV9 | CASSVEVGGPHNEQFF | TGTGCCAGCAGCGTAGAGGTGGGGGGGCCCCACAATGAGCAGTTCTTC
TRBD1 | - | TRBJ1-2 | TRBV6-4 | CASRVTGTEHNYGYTF | TGTGCCAGCAGAGTTACCGGGACAGAGCATAACTATGGCTACACCTTC
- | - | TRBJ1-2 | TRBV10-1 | CAGEGGGPYGYTF | TGCGCCGGGGAGGGGGGGGGCCCGTATGGCTACACCTTC
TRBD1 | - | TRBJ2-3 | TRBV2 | CASSDIGTATDTQYF | TGTGCCAGCAGTGACATCGGGACAGCCACAGATACGCAGTATTTT
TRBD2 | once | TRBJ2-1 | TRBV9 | CASSVYAGGPDEQFF | TGTGCCAGCAGCGTATATGCGGGGGGGCCGGATGAGCAGTTCTTC
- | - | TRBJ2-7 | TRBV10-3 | CATGARGEQYF | TGTGCCACCGGAGCCAGGGGCGAGCAGTACTTC
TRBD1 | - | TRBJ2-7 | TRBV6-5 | CASSQTGDSSYEQYF | TGTGCCAGCAGTCAAACAGGGGACAGCTCCTACGAGCAGTACTTC
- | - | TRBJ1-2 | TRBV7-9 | CASSHTGRANYGYTF | TGTGCCAGCAGCCACACGGGGAGGGCTAACTATGGCTACACCTTC